This is a list of T cell receptor beta chains from one sample in a study of T cells in Graves' hyperthyroidism and ophthalmopathy. TCRdb recomputed calls from the multiplex PCR reads with MiXCR, one row per CDR3 protein. Of 610,000 or so distinct CDR3 sequences in the sample, 46% were seen once. The sequenced material came from peripheral blood or thyroid tissue (not recorded which). The source of these receptors is a woman younger than 30 with Graves' hyperthyroidism. Each CDR3 is given with its conserved first and last residue. Each record gives: D gene, J gene, V gene, clone size, CDR3 protein, CDR3 DNA. A D gene is named only where the DNA matches it firmly. Clone size is given for some rows only: seen once, a few or many times, or a class if the clone is expanded.

d_gene: .
j_gene: TRBJ1-5
v_gene: TRBV7-2
abundance: .
CDR3aa: CASSARRDNRNQPQHF
CDR3nt: TGTGCCAGCAGCGCACGGAGGGACAATCGGAATCAGCCCCAGCATTTT

d_gene: .
j_gene: TRBJ1-1
v_gene: TRBV19
abundance: many
CDR3aa: CASSMTFGQNTEAFF
CDR3nt: TGTGCCAGTAGTATGACTTTTGGGCAGAACACTGAAGCTTTCTTT

d_gene: .
j_gene: TRBJ2-5
v_gene: TRBV6-6
abundance: .
CDR3aa: CASSYSNSLVPKF
CDR3nt: TGTGCCAGCAGTTACTCGAATAGCCTAGTGCCCAAGTTC

d_gene: .
j_gene: TRBJ1-5
v_gene: TRBV7-9
abundance: many
CDR3aa: CASSGDRFGNQPQHF
CDR3nt: TGTGCCAGCAGCGGAGACAGGTTCGGCAATCAGCCCCAGCATTTT

d_gene: .
j_gene: TRBJ2-7
v_gene: TRBV6-2/TRBV6-3
abundance: many
CDR3aa: CATVPRSTPSYEQYF
CDR3nt: TGTGCCACCGTGCCCAGGAGCACCCCCTCCTACGAGCAGTACTTC

d_gene: TRBD2
j_gene: TRBJ2-5
v_gene: TRBV7-9
abundance: .
CDR3aa: CASSTLAGHSYQETQYF
CDR3nt: TGTGCCAGCAGCACACTAGCGGGACATTCGTACCAAGAGACCCAGTACTTC

d_gene: .
j_gene: TRBJ1-2
v_gene: TRBV20-1
abundance: .
CDR3aa: CSTRLKGIRGYTF
CDR3nt: TGCAGTACCCGCCTAAAGGGTATAAGGGGCTACACCTTC

d_gene: .
j_gene: TRBJ2-2
v_gene: TRBV12-3/TRBV12-4
abundance: .
CDR3aa: CASSLALTFTGELFF
CDR3nt: TGTGCCAGCAGTTTAGCGCTCACCTTTACCGGGGAGCTGTTTTTT

d_gene: .
j_gene: TRBJ2-5
v_gene: TRBV7-2
abundance: .
CDR3aa: CASSPTGRHETQYF
CDR3nt: TGTGCCAGCAGCCCTACCGGGCGCCACGAGACCCAGTACTTC

d_gene: .
j_gene: TRBJ1-2
v_gene: TRBV5-1
abundance: .
CDR3aa: CASSPPRGVNYGYTF
CDR3nt: TGCGCCAGCAGCCCACCCCGGGGGGTCAACTATGGCTACACCTTC

d_gene: .
j_gene: TRBJ1-4
v_gene: TRBV29-1
abundance: once
CDR3aa: CSSVGGNEKLFF
CDR3nt: TGCAGCAGTGTCGGGGGGAATGAAAAACTGTTTTTT

d_gene: .
j_gene: TRBJ2-3
v_gene: TRBV20-1
abundance: .
CDR3aa: CSAVLAPDTQYF
CDR3nt: TGCAGTGCGGTGTTGGCCCCGGATACGCAGTATTTT

d_gene: TRBD2
j_gene: TRBJ2-5
v_gene: TRBV7-9
abundance: .
CDR3aa: CASSSRTSGTRETQYF
CDR3nt: TGTGCCAGCAGCTCACGGACTAGCGGGACTCGGGAGACCCAGTACTTC

d_gene: .
j_gene: TRBJ2-7
v_gene: TRBV27
abundance: many
CDR3aa: CASSLSGQSEQYF
CDR3nt: TGTGCCAGCAGTTTATCGGGGCAGTCCGAGCAGTACTTC

d_gene: .
j_gene: TRBJ1-1
v_gene: TRBV6-5
abundance: .
CDR3aa: CASRQAPNTEAFF
CDR3nt: TGTGCCAGCAGACAGGCGCCGAACACTGAAGCTTTCTTT

d_gene: .
j_gene: TRBJ1-5
v_gene: TRBV27
abundance: many
CDR3aa: CASYTGAQHF
CDR3nt: TGTGCCAGCTACACGGGGGCCCAGCATTTT

d_gene: .
j_gene: TRBJ1-6
v_gene: TRBV2
abundance: .
CDR3aa: CASSFGQRGSPLHF
CDR3nt: TGTGCCAGCAGTTTTGGTCAGCGGGGATCCCCCCTCCACTTT

d_gene: TRBD1
j_gene: TRBJ2-6
v_gene: TRBV6-5
abundance: many
CDR3aa: CASSFDRGYGANVLTF
CDR3nt: TGTGCCAGCAGTTTCGACAGGGGTTATGGGGCCAACGTCCTGACTTTC